This TCR beta chain originates from a study of tumor-infiltrating lymphocytes in primary liver carcinoma. With a constant-region primer, TCR beta cDNA was made from roughly 500 ng of total RNA. Slightly modified ARM-PCR, run as three nested multiplex PCR rounds, produced the TCR beta libraries. TCRdb recomputed calls from the multiplex PCR reads with MiXCR, one row per CDR3 protein. The table lists approximately 330,000 distinct CDR3 sequences, approximately 65% of them singletons. Researchers drew blood RNA from unsorted whole blood and extracted germline DNA as well. The clonotype was recovered from a middle-aged man with primary liver carcinoma and hepatitis B virus infection. Sequencing used peripheral blood.

The CDR3 nucleotides read TGTGCCAGCATCCGACAGGAGGCCTCCTACGAGCAGTACTTC. It codes for CASIRQEASYEQYF. The chain uses TRBV11-2 and TRBJ2-7, with D possibly TRBD1 on 6 matching bases. V gave up 7 bases and J gave up 0 bases, with 13 bases separating them. The CDR3 runs 14 residues. CDR1 and CDR2 from the germline V gene are SGHAT and FQNNGV. Using reference TRBV11-2 and TRBJ2-7 for the parts outside the CDR3, the full variable domain is EAGVAQSPRYKIIEKRQSVAFWCNPISGHATLYWYQQILGQGPKLLIQFQNNGVVDDSQLPKDRFSAERLKGVDSTLKIQPAKLEDSAVYLCASIRQEASYEQYFGPGTRLTVT.